This T cell receptor (beta chain) stems from a study of OX40 agonist ivuxolimab in advanced cancers. As for the study in general: With ivuxolimab, an agonistic anti-OX40 (CD134) antibody, patients were treated. Overall study findings and caveats: The authors did not determine the antigen specificity of the expanded peripheral T cells.

Method: immunoSEQ multiplex PCR; TCRdb's copy keeps in-frame clones and lacks some. Here the sample spans roughly 56,000 clones, 86% being singletons. This clone was detected once. No antigen is known for it. Germline V gives CDR1 GTSNPN, CDR2 SVGIG (reference sequence). The CDR3 has 15 residues. V lost 2 bases and J 2 bases, leaving 13 bases between the germline ends. This receptor was taken from an adult with an advanced solid tumor such as melanoma, head and neck, liver or kidney cancer. The chain recombines TRBV30 with TRBJ1-3; possible D gene TRBD1, 5 bases. The material sequenced was CD4+ or CD8+ T cells sorted from blood, taken in a trial of the OX40 agonist ivuxolimab. The CDR3 protein is CAWSLQGDAGNTIYF. Here the CDR3 DNA reads TGTGCCTGGAGTCTCCAGGGCGACGCTGGAAACACCATATATTTT. The whole variable domain, remainder taken from reference TRBV30 and TRBJ1-3, is SQTIHQWPATLVQPVGSPLSLECTVEGTSNPNLYWYRQAAGRGLQLLFYSVGIGQISSEVPQNLSASRPQDRQFILSSKKLLLSDSGFYLCAWSLQGDAGNTIYFGEGSWLTVV.